This T cell receptor beta chain was captured in a study of beta chain features in type 1 diabetes. CDR1 LGHNA and CDR2 YSLEER come from the germline V gene. Trimming at V came to 2 bases and at J to 12 bases, leaving 9 bases not matched to a gene. CDR3 length equals 14 residues. The entirety of the isolated RNA underwent reverse transcription, so expressed TCRB transcripts were sequenced. The data were produced by immunoSEQ multiplex PCR, yet TCRdb's version contains in-frame clones alone and is incomplete. The data show some 410,000 clones, with about 10% seen just once and approximately 0.05% held by the top ten. This clone has more than one count but fewer than ten.

This TCR came from a woman aged 18-30 years in good health. Sequenced: naive CD4+ T cells from blood. The gene calls are TRBV4-3 and TRBJ2-3; 9 positions match TRBD2. The CDR3 coding sequence is TGCGCCAGCAGCCAACAGCGGGGGGAGATAGTACAGTATTTT. Amino acid sequence: CASSQQRGEIVQYF.